These 22 T cell receptor beta chains were all obtained from the same sample, sequenced in a study of shared clonotypes between healthy human individuals. The table came from immunoSEQ multiplex PCR; TCRdb's copy has only in-frame clones and leaves some out. The top ten hold around 0.4% of the sample, which has under 2.5 million clones, around 90% seen once. The sequenced material came from naive CD4+ T cells from PBMCs. Documented subset: CD45RA+ positively selected. These receptor sequences come from a man in his late teens or twenties in good health. Some clones in this sample may be carry-over from other donors' samples.

This chain connects TRBV7-2 to TRBJ2-2; 8 bases map to TRBD2. Unmatched junction bases numbered 5, after V lost 4 bases and J lost 1 base. Per the germline V gene, CDR1 is SGHTA and CDR2 is FQGNSA. The CDR3 has 16 amino acids. CDR3 nucleotide sequence: TGTGCCAGCAGCTCTCGGGGGGGAGGGAACACCGGGGAGCTGTTTTTT. It codes for CASSSRGGGNTGELFF.

The count of this clone is one. The CDR3 loop is CASSPQAVYQETQYF. CDR3 bases: TGCGCCAGCAGCCCCCAAGCGGTGTACCAAGAGACCCAGTACTTC. The V call is TRBV4-1, the J call TRBJ2-5; D might be TRBD2 (5 bases). The CDR3 is made up of 15 amino acids. From germline, CDR1 is MGHRA and CDR2 YSYEKL. V lost 4 bases and J 0 bases, leaving 12 bases between the germline ends.

On this clone itself: Other DNA sequences in this specimen translate into the identical CDR3. The gene calls are TRBV7-2 and TRBJ2-1; D remains ambiguous. Germline V CDR1 and CDR2: SGHTA, FQGNSA. The V gene lost 5 bases and the J gene lost 4 bases, with 3 bases spanning the gap. The CDR3 totals 11 residues. CDR3 nucleotides: TGTGCCAGCAGCGGGTACAATGAGCAGTTCTTC. This encodes CASSGYNEQFF.

This rearrangement joins TRBV21-1 to TRBJ2-7. TRBV21-1 is a known pseudogene. The CDR3 extends over 16 amino acids. CDR3 protein: CASSVNRLRVPYEQYF. CDR3 coding DNA: TGTGCCAGCAGCGTAAACAGATTAAGGGTTCCCTACGAGCAGTACTTC.

J is TRBJ1-4 and V is TRBV5-1; D might be TRBD1 (5 bases). The germline gives CDR1 SGHRS, CDR2 YFSETQ. Trimming pared 1 base from V and 5 bases from J, leaving 15 bases between. This CDR3 region has 16 residues. Written as DNA, the CDR3 is TGCGCCAGCAGCTTGATTGGGGCAGGAACGAATGAAAAACTGTTTTTT. It yields the protein CASSLIGAGTNEKLFF.

This chain connects TRBV10-3 to TRBJ2-3; TRBD1 is a possible D gene (6 bases). The V end was cut by 7 bases, the J end by 3 bases, with 11 bases between. Germline CDR1 ENHRY, CDR2 SYGVKD. This CDR3 has 13 residues. The CDR3 protein is CAIKGDETDTQYF. CDR3 DNA: TGTGCCATCAAGGGGGATGAGACAGATACGCAGTATTTT.

This chain uses TRBV10-3 with TRBJ2-1; D gene unclear. Germline-derived CDR1 and CDR2 are ENHRY and SYGVKD. V was pared by 3 bases and J by 0 bases, with 9 bases between. There are 15 residues in the CDR3. The chain's CDR3 is CAISDDPSSYNEQFF. The CDR3 region has the DNA TGTGCCATCAGTGATGACCCGAGCTCCTACAATGAGCAGTTCTTC.

This rearrangement joins TRBV28 to TRBJ1-2; D unclear. This CDR3 comprises 14 residues. Trimming took off 6 bases at V and 0 bases at J, with 11 bases between the two ends. Germline V gives CDR1 MDHEN, CDR2 SYDVKM. The CDR3 nucleotides read TGTGCCAGCAGAGGTTCCGATTCTAACTATGGCTACACCTTC. Translating it yields CASRGSDSNYGYTF.

As to this clone: At one boundary the junction diverges from the germline segment, which might be a read error. The chain couples TRBV29-1 to TRBJ2-1, with no clear D. This CDR3 has 14 amino acids. Germline V CDR1 and CDR2: SQVTM, ANQGSEA. The CDR3 nucleotides read TGCAGCCTTGAGGACCAAGGATCCTACAATGAGCAGTTCTTC. It yields the protein CSLEDQGSYNEQFF.

The chain uses TRBV18 and TRBJ2-1; possible D gene TRBD2, 7 bases. V was shortened by 3 bases and J by 4 bases, with 19 bases between the two germline ends. The CDR3 is 17 amino acids. The germline CDR1 and CDR2 sequences are KGHSH and LQKENI. The CDR3 region has the DNA TGTGCCAGCTCACCGCCGGGGGGCACACCGCCGTACAATGAGCAGTTCTTC. Amino acids: CASSPPGGTPPYNEQFF.

The V and J genes are TRBV19 and TRBJ1-2; the match to TRBD1 covers 7 bases. This CDR3 comprises 15 residues. Trimming at V came to 6 bases and at J to 4 bases, leaving 11 bases not matched to a gene. Germline loops: CDR1 LNHDA, CDR2 SQIVND (reference sequence). The chain's CDR3 is CASSLDPRQGYGYTF. Written as DNA, the CDR3 is TGTGCCAGTAGCTTAGACCCAAGACAGGGCTATGGCTACACCTTC. The full variable domain, in which reference TRBV19 and TRBJ1-2 provide the parts outside the CDR3, is DGGITQSPKYLFRKEGQNVTLSCEQNLNHDAMYWYRQDPGQGLRLIYYSQIVNDFQKGDIAEGYSVSREKKESFPLTVTSAQKNPTAFYLCASSLDPRQGYGYTFGSGTRLTVV.

To note about this clone: At the DNA level, this CDR3 is encoded by other sequences in the same sample as well. The chain recombines TRBV5-1 with TRBJ2-7; 10 bases align to TRBD1. Trimming took 5 bases from V and 3 from J; bases not matched to a gene: 5. There are 14 residues in the CDR3. Germline V gene sequence: CDR1 SGHRS, CDR2 YFSETQ. Here the CDR3 reads CASSSGQGFYEQYF. DNA of the CDR3: TGCGCCAGCAGTTCGGGACAGGGGTTCTACGAGCAGTACTTC.

This clone has a single count. The chain carries TRBV5-4 and TRBJ2-5; no definite D call. CDR3 size: 15 residues. Trimming pared 2 bases from V and 5 bases from J, leaving 16 bases between. The V gene's germline CDR1 is SGHNT and CDR2 YYREEE (reference sequence). The CDR3, as DNA: TGTGCCAGCAGCTTCACCCGAGTTAAGGCCGAGACCCAGTACTTC. It translates to CASSFTRVKAETQYF.

Notes on this clone: The same CDR3 also results from other DNA sequences found in this sample. The V gene is TRBV5-1, the J gene TRBJ1-1; possibly TRBD1 for D (5 bases). The germline CDR1 and CDR2 sequences are SGHRS and YFSETQ. CDR3 length: 15 residues. Trimming took 0 bases from V and 0 from J, leaving 9 bases between them. As DNA, the CDR3 is TGCGCCAGCAGCTTGGGAGGGGCGATGAACACTGAAGCTTTCTTT. Protein sequence: CASSLGGAMNTEAFF.

The chain links TRBV27 to TRBJ1-2, with TRBD1 matching 10 bases. CDR1 MNHEY and CDR2 SMNVEV come from the germline V gene (reference sequence). The CDR3 runs to 14 residues. J gave up 8 bases and V 5 bases, and 8 bases lay outside the gene matches. CDR3 DNA: TGTGCCAGCAGTGCTCCCGGGACAGGGGCCGGCTACACCTTC. Translated, it gives CASSAPGTGAGYTF.

V usage is TRBV6-4 and J usage is TRBJ2-7; TRBD2 aligns across 10 bases. The CDR3 is 14 amino acids. CDR1 and CDR2 from the germline V gene are MRHNA and SNTAGT. The V segment lost 6 bases and the J segment 3 bases; nucleotides outside the gene matches: 5. For the CDR3, the DNA is TGTGCCAGCAGGAGGCTAGCGGGAGACTACGAGCAGTACTTC. Translating it yields CASRRLAGDYEQYF.

The rearrangement joins TRBV5-1 to TRBJ2-5; D remains unclear. There are 12 residues in the CDR3. Germline values: CDR1 SGHRS, CDR2 YFSETQ. Between the trimmed V and J ends, which lost 6 bases and 5 bases, there was a span of 11 bases. The CDR3 DNA sequence: TGCGCCAGCACCTATTCATCCGAGACCCAGTACTTC. This translates into CASTYSSETQYF.

The gene calls are TRBV30 and TRBJ1-1; TRBD1 might be the D (5 bases). CDR3 size: 13 residues. With 8 bases removed from V and 4 bases from J, the gap between germline ends came to 17 bases. In germline, CDR1 is GTSNPN, CDR2 SVGIG (reference sequence). The CDR3: CAGSRLGGTEAFF. The CDR3 DNA reads TGTGCCGGATCCCGGCTGGGGGGCACTGAAGCTTTCTTT.

The chain links TRBV10-3 to TRBJ2-7; 13 bases fit TRBD2. CDR1 is ENHRY and CDR2 is SYGVKD in the germline V gene. After removal of 6 bases from V and 3 bases from J, the junction contained 2 bases not matched to a gene. The CDR3 has 14 amino acids. This CDR3 is CAIRGLAGRYEQYF. In nucleotides, the CDR3 is TGTGCCATCAGGGGACTAGCGGGACGCTACGAGCAGTACTTC.

The J gene is TRBJ2-3, the V gene TRBV4-1; 9 positions agree with TRBD1. CDR1 MGHRA and CDR2 YSYEKL come from the germline V gene. CDR3 size: 18 residues. After removal of 3 bases from V and 2 bases from J, the junction contained 12 bases not matched to a gene. The CDR3 nucleotides are TGCGCCAGCAGCCAGGATGCCCCGGGACAGGGCCTCACAGATACGCAGTATTTT. Its protein is CASSQDAPGQGLTDTQYF.

The chain couples TRBV27 to TRBJ2-4, with 11 bases matching TRBD1. From germline, CDR1 is MNHEY and CDR2 SMNVEV (reference sequence). The CDR3 spans 21 residues. V gave up 3 bases and J gave up 11 bases; unmatched junction bases: 27. The CDR3 sequence: CASSFSPDRTGGPIGRIVQYF. CDR3 nucleotides: TGTGCCAGCAGTTTCTCTCCTGACCGGACAGGGGGCCCCATTGGAAGGATCGTTCAGTACTTC.

The V and J genes are TRBV9 and TRBJ2-1, with 10 bases identical to TRBD2. This CDR3 contains 18 residues. Germline V gene data show CDR1 as SGDLS and CDR2 as YYNGEE. V dropped 0 bases and J dropped 2; count of bases not matched to a gene: 8. The chain's CDR3 is CASSVEVWSGRAYNEQFF. The CDR3 region has the DNA TGTGCCAGCAGCGTAGAGGTTTGGAGCGGGAGGGCCTACAATGAGCAGTTCTTC.